This passage covers 8 T cell receptor beta chains from one sample sequenced in a study of OX40 agonist ivuxolimab in advanced cancers. Profiling relied on immunoSEQ multiplex PCR, and the TCRdb table lists in-frame clones only, not all of them. Counted here are tens of thousands of clones, roughly 92% occurring once; the ten biggest clones make up 0.6% to 0.7%. The sample in question was CD4+ or CD8+ T cells sorted from blood, obtained in a trial of the OX40 agonist ivuxolimab. The receptor set was obtained from an adult with an advanced solid tumor such as melanoma, head and neck, liver or kidney cancer.

The DNA of the CDR3 is TGTGCCAGTAGTATCGAAGGGGGCAGAAACACCATATATTTT. Translation gives CASSIEGGRNTIYF. The chain combines TRBV19 with TRBJ1-3, with TRBD1 identical over 7 bases. J was trimmed by 5 bases and V by 3 bases; bases with no gene match: 4. The CDR3 is made up of 14 amino acids. The germline gives CDR1 LNHDA, CDR2 SQIVND (reference sequence).

V is TRBV9 and J is TRBJ2-3; D ambiguous. CDR3 length: 14 amino acids. Germline CDR1 reads SGDLS; CDR2 reads YYNGEE. Trimming removed 1 base from V and 0 bases from J, with 6 bases in between. The CDR3 DNA reads as TGTGCCAGCAGCGTACAAGGTAGCACAGATACGCAGTATTTT. It specifies CASSVQGSTDTQYF.

The V and J genes are TRBV4-1 and TRBJ1-1; 7 nucleotides align to TRBD1. The V gene end was trimmed by 3 bases and the J gene end by 1 base; junction bases not matched to a gene: 11. This CDR3 has 17 amino acids. Germline V gene sequence: CDR1 MGHRA, CDR2 YSYEKL. In nucleotides, the CDR3 is TGCGCCAGCAGCCATATTCCGGGACAGAGAAAGAACACTGAAGCTTTCTTT. Its translation is CASSHIPGQRKNTEAFF.

V is TRBV18 and J is TRBJ2-7; D is possibly TRBD2 (5 bases). Trimming took 3 bases from V and 5 from J, leaving 11 bases between them. The CDR3 has 13 residues. Germline CDR1 reads KGHSH; CDR2 reads LQKENI. CDR3 coding DNA: TGTGCCAGCTCACCTATACTAGAGGACGAGCAGTACTTC. Translated: CASSPILEDEQYF.

The chain uses TRBV7-3 and TRBJ2-6, with TRBD2 matching over 8 bases. Per the germline V gene, CDR1 is SGHTA and CDR2 is FQGTGA. This CDR3 contains 18 residues. Trimming removed 3 bases from V and 2 bases from J; junction bases left unmatched: 9. The DNA for the CDR3 is TGTGCCAGCAGCTTGTCCGGACTAGCACTGGCTGGGGCCAACGTCCTGACTTTC. The encoded protein is CASSLSGLALAGANVLTF.

The J gene is TRBJ1-1, the V gene TRBV6-6, with D perhaps matching TRBD1 (6 bases). Trimming pared 4 bases from V and 5 bases from J, leaving 14 bases between. The CDR3 runs 14 residues. CDR1 is MNHNY, CDR2 SVGAGI, per germline (reference sequence). The CDR3 loop reads CASSSPDRPTEAFF. The CDR3 DNA follows: TGTGCCAGCAGTTCCCCTGACAGGCCTACTGAAGCTTTCTTT.

As for this clone: The junction does not match germline at one end; this may be a read error. The V gene is TRBV7-7, the J gene TRBJ2-7, with a possible D match to TRBD1 (7 bases). CDR1 SSHAT and CDR2 FNYEAQ come from the germline V gene (reference sequence). CDR3 length: 13 residues. CDR3 DNA sequence: TGTGCTAGCAGCTTAGGAGGGGGCCTCGAGCAGTACTTC. This gives the protein CASSLGGGLEQYF.

The V and J genes are TRBV9 and TRBJ2-1, with D possibly called TRBD1 or TRBD2 (5 bases each). This CDR3 contains 18 residues. Germline CDR1 reads SGDLS; CDR2 reads YYNGEE. V was clipped by 0 bases and J by 0 bases, with 16 bases between them. This CDR3 is CASSVATLGTSSYNEQFF. In nucleotides, the CDR3 is TGTGCCAGCAGCGTAGCTACGCTGGGGACCAGCTCCTACAATGAGCAGTTCTTC.